Below, 25 T cell receptor beta chains from the same sample are listed, as sequenced in a study of blood T cell repertoires in COVID-19. Assay used: immunoSEQ multiplex PCR; TCRdb lists only in-frame clones, some missing. The top ten hold more than 1% of the sample, which has a few hundred thousand clones, 89% seen once. Sequencing was carried out using peripheral blood. Receptors were obtained from a man in his forties with acute or convalescent COVID-19.

The chain is built from TRBV4-1 and TRBJ2-1; D ambiguous. Looked up from germline, CDR1 is MGHRA and CDR2 is YSYEKL. V was cut by 4 bases and J by 4 bases, with 14 bases left in between. The CDR3 spans 15 residues. CDR3 in amino acids: CASSRPVGRYNEQFF. CDR3 sequence (DNA): TGCGCCAGCAGCCGTCCAGTGGGCAGGTACAATGAGCAGTTCTTC.

J is TRBJ2-7 and V is TRBV6-5; TRBD2 aligns across 10 bases. Per the germline V gene, CDR1 is MNHEY and CDR2 is SVGAGI. This CDR3 has 16 amino acids. J was trimmed by 0 bases and V by 0 bases; bases with no gene match: 2. The CDR3 nucleotides read TGTGCCAGCAGTTACTCGACTAGCGGGTTCTCCTACGAGCAGTACTTC. Translated, it gives CASSYSTSGFSYEQYF.

The V and J genes are TRBV2 and TRBJ1-6; a possible D gene is TRBD1 (5 bases). Germline V gene data show CDR1 as SNHLY and CDR2 as FYNNEI. The germline V and J ends were trimmed by 1 base and 1 base, with 14 bases remaining between them. The CDR3 runs 18 residues. CDR3 nucleotides: TGTGCCAGCAGTGAAGTCTTGACAGTAGGGTCCTATAATTCACCCCTCCACTTT. Translation: CASSEVLTVGSYNSPLHF.

This chain joins TRBV27 and TRBJ2-7, with a weak D call TRBD2 (5 bases). The CDR3 contains 16 residues. The ends were cut back, 2 bases at V and 7 bases at J, with 21 bases in the middle. Germline-derived CDR1 and CDR2 are MNHEY and SMNVEV (reference sequence). The CDR3 loop is CASSLLFSGETGEQYF. CDR3 DNA sequence: TGTGCCAGCAGTTTACTCTTTTCGGGCGAAACGGGGGAGCAGTACTTC.

V is TRBV6-6 and J is TRBJ2-7, with TRBD2 matching over 14 bases. V was pared by 5 bases and J by 0 bases, with 6 bases of the junction left unmatched. CDR1 and CDR2 (germline): MNHNY, SVGAGI (reference sequence). The CDR3 sequence is 17 residues long. The CDR3 coding sequence is TGTGCCAGCAGTCCGACTAGCGGGAGGGCCTACTCCTACGAGCAGTACTTC. It specifies CASSPTSGRAYSYEQYF.

The chain employs TRBV28 and TRBJ1-2, with 7 bases aligning to TRBD1. Germline V CDR1 and CDR2: MDHEN, SYDVKM. The CDR3 runs to 14 residues. V lost 5 bases, J lost 0 bases, and 3 bases stayed unmatched. This CDR3 is CASSVQGPNYGYTF. The DNA for the CDR3 is TGTGCCAGCAGTGTACAGGGGCCTAACTATGGCTACACCTTC.

This clone has just a few counts. The chain employs TRBV12-3 or TRBV12-4 and TRBJ2-2; D perhaps matches TRBD2 (6 bases). The V end was cut by 7 bases, the J end by 7 bases, with 13 bases between. The CDR3 sequence is 13 residues long. The CDR3 region is CASTLGGDGELFF. CDR3 DNA: TGTGCCAGCACTCTAGGAGGGGACGGGGAGCTGTTTTTT.

The chain uses TRBV4-1 and TRBJ2-3, with 8 bases that match TRBD2. The CDR3 runs to 17 residues. Germline CDR1 and CDR2: MGHRA and YSYEKL. The V segment lost 0 bases and the J segment 1 base; nucleotides outside the gene matches: 6. CDR3 nucleotides: TGCGCCAGCAGCCAAGACGCCTCGCGGGGGGGCACAGATACGCAGTATTTT. Protein sequence: CASSQDASRGGTDTQYF.

For the CDR3, the DNA is TGTGCCAGCAGCTCCTGGACAGGGAATCAGCCCCAGCATTTT. This codes for CASSSWTGNQPQHF. The rearrangement joins TRBV5-6 to TRBJ1-5; TRBD1 matches 8 bases. V lost 3 bases, J lost 4 bases, and 3 bases stayed unmatched. There are 14 residues in the CDR3. The germline gives CDR1 SGHDT, CDR2 YYEEEE.

The chain uses TRBV7-9 and TRBJ2-5; TRBD2 aligns across 11 bases. The CDR3 is made up of 15 amino acids. The germline CDR1 and CDR2 sequences are SEHNR and FQNEAQ (reference sequence). Trimming took 8 bases from V and 1 from J; bases not matched to a gene: 6. The CDR3 loop reads CASVGLAGFQETQYF. The CDR3 DNA reads as TGTGCCAGCGTAGGACTAGCGGGTTTCCAAGAGACCCAGTACTTC.

The V call is TRBV27, the J call TRBJ1-6, with D possibly being TRBD1 (5 bases). The CDR3 length is 14 residues. Trimming shortened V by 6 bases and J by 8 bases, and 14 bases separated the two germline ends. CDR1 is MNHEY and CDR2 is SMNVEV in the germline V gene (reference sequence). For the CDR3, the DNA is TGTGCCAGCAGCCCCGGGGGAGCTGATTCACCCCTCCACTTT. Encoded protein: CASSPGGADSPLHF.

The V and J genes are TRBV29-1 and TRBJ1-1, with D possibly matching TRBD1 (6 bases). Germline assignment: CDR1 SQVTM and CDR2 ANQGSEA. V lost 6 bases to trimming and J lost 1 base, with 12 bases between them. The CDR3 has 13 residues. CDR3 nucleotide sequence: TGCAGCGTGGGGGACACCCGGAACACTGAAGCTTTCTTT. Encoded protein: CSVGDTRNTEAFF.

CDR3 loop: CASQTSLADTQYF. In DNA, the CDR3 is TGTGCCAGTCAGACTAGCCTCGCAGATACGCAGTATTTT. The chain is built from TRBV6-4 and TRBJ2-3; 7 nucleotides line up with TRBD2. The V and J ends lost 9 bases and 4 bases, in that order; junction bases with no gene match: 7. Germline assignment: CDR1 MRHNA and CDR2 SNTAGT. The CDR3 has 13 amino acids.

J is TRBJ2-1 and V is TRBV30; D remains ambiguous. The germline V gene has CDR1 GTSNPN and CDR2 SVGIG (reference sequence). CDR3 size: 13 residues. Between the trimmed V and J ends, which lost 0 bases and 4 bases, there was a span of 7 bases. CDR3: CAWSVLPYNEQFF. DNA for the CDR3: TGTGCCTGGAGTGTACTACCTTACAATGAGCAGTTCTTC.

The gene calls are TRBV2 and TRBJ2-7; no reliable D call. Germline V gene sequence: CDR1 SNHLY, CDR2 FYNNEI. The CDR3 spans 13 residues. V dropped 6 bases and J dropped 3 bases, with 12 bases sitting between them. This CDR3 is CASSNNLYYEQYF. The CDR3 coding sequence is TGTGCCAGCAGCAATAACTTATACTACGAGCAGTACTTC.

V usage is TRBV11-1 and J usage is TRBJ2-5, with a possible D match to TRBD1 (5 bases). Trimming removed 1 base from V and 1 base from J, with 10 bases in between. From germline, CDR1 is SGHAT and CDR2 FQDESV (reference sequence). The CDR3 spans 15 residues. This chain's CDR3 is CASSLVRGSQETQYF. The CDR3 DNA follows: TGTGCCAGCAGCTTAGTAAGGGGCTCCCAAGAGACCCAGTACTTC.

V usage is TRBV27 and J usage is TRBJ2-7, with 10 positions matching TRBD1. The length of the CDR3 is 15 residues. V lost 6 bases to trimming and J lost 3 bases; unmatched junction nucleotides: 8. The V gene's germline CDR1 is MNHEY and CDR2 SMNVEV (reference sequence). The CDR3 region has the DNA TGTGCCAGCAGCACCCCGACAGGGGGCTACTACGAGCAGTACTTC. It translates to CASSTPTGGYYEQYF.

The rearrangement links TRBV6-2 or TRBV6-3 to TRBJ1-1; the D gene is possibly TRBD1 (6 bases). Trimming took 5 bases from V and 6 from J, leaving 10 bases between them. Germline CDR1 is MNHEY and CDR2 is SVGEGT. This CDR3 has 12 residues. DNA of the CDR3: TGTGCCAGCAGTACGAACAGGGCTGAAGCTTTCTTT. Translated: CASSTNRAEAFF.

The gene calls are TRBV3-1 (or the pseudogene TRBV3-2) and TRBJ1-6, with D unresolved. Germline V CDR1 and CDR2: LGHDT, YNNKEL (reference sequence). The CDR3 spans 13 residues. Deletions cut 0 bases from V and 8 bases from J, with 5 bases between. CDR3 region: CASSQDGHSPLHF. The CDR3 DNA follows: TGTGCCAGCAGCCAAGATGGCCATTCACCCCTCCACTTT.

The V gene is TRBV18, the J gene TRBJ1-5; D is undetermined. The CDR3 loop spans 14 amino acids. Trimming took off 2 bases at V and 2 bases at J, with 7 bases between the two ends. Looked up from germline, CDR1 is KGHSH and CDR2 is LQKENI. The CDR3 reads CASSPLRGNQPQHF. The DNA for the CDR3 is TGTGCCAGCTCACCATTGAGGGGCAATCAGCCCCAGCATTTT.

The rearrangement uses TRBV3-1 (or the pseudogene TRBV3-2) and TRBJ2-5; 9 nucleotides line up with TRBD2. Germline V gene sequence: CDR1 LGHDT, CDR2 YNNKEL (reference sequence). The CDR3 sequence is 14 residues long. J was trimmed by 1 base and V by 6 bases; bases with no gene match: 3. In DNA, the CDR3 is TGTGCCAGCAGTCCAGCGGGGGGCCAAGAGACCCAGTACTTC. It is translated as CASSPAGGQETQYF.

This clone was detected once. The rearrangement links TRBV9 to TRBJ2-3, with 7 bases fitting TRBD2. J lost 3 bases, V lost 0 bases, and 4 bases had no gene match. CDR1 and CDR2 from the germline V gene are SGDLS and YYNGEE. The length of the CDR3 is 15 residues. The CDR3 region has the DNA TGTGCCAGCAGCGTAGACGGACTAGTAACAGATACGCAGTATTTT. It encodes CASSVDGLVTDTQYF.

Concerning this clone: Other nucleotide sequences in the sample specify the same CDR3. The genes are TRBV28 and TRBJ1-3; 8 bases line up with TRBD1. Looked up from germline, CDR1 is MDHEN and CDR2 is SYDVKM. CDR3 size: 13 residues. V lost 8 bases, J lost 4 bases, and 4 bases stayed unmatched. CDR3 protein: CASRTGLGNTIYF. The CDR3 DNA sequence: TGTGCCAGCCGGACAGGGTTGGGAAACACCATATATTTT. Filled out from reference TRBV28 and TRBJ1-3, the complete variable domain reads DVKVTQSSRYLVKRTGEKVFLECVQDMDHENMFWYRQDPGLGLRLIYFSYDVKMKEKGDIPEGYSVSREKKERFSLILESASTNQTSMYLCASRTGLGNTIYFGEGSWLTVV.

V usage is TRBV5-8 and J usage is TRBJ2-1; D might be TRBD1 (6 bases). CDR1 and CDR2 from the germline V gene are SGHTS and YDEGEE. The CDR3 runs to 15 residues. V lost 2 bases, J lost 2 bases, and 11 bases lay in between. The CDR3 protein is CASSFRDTPYNEQFF. CDR3 DNA: TGTGCCAGCAGCTTCAGGGACACCCCCTACAATGAGCAGTTCTTC.

The chain joins TRBV5-1 to TRBJ2-1; D remains unclear. Germline CDR1 and CDR2: SGHRS and YFSETQ. Trimming took 4 bases from V and 10 from J, leaving 18 bases between them. The CDR3 spans 14 residues. The CDR3 region has the DNA TGCGCCAGCAGCATCGCATCCCCCGAGTCCGAGCAGTTCTTC. Translated, it gives CASSIASPESEQFF.